This T cell receptor beta chain was captured in a study of beta chain features in type 1 diabetes. Trimming removed 4 bases at V and 5 bases at J, with 18 bases between. There are 15 residues in the CDR3. CDR1 is SGHRS and CDR2 is YFSETQ in the germline V gene. The authors took one heparinised blood draw, averaging about 120 mL, from each donor. A few counts support this clone. Its antigen is not identified. Reverse transcribing all isolated RNA meant expressed TCRB transcripts were sequenced. The table came from immunoSEQ multiplex PCR; TCRdb's copy has only in-frame clones and leaves some out. The sample lists some 200,000 clones, roughly a tenth occurring once. Study-wide findings and caveats: All four CD4+ subsets of Type 1 diabetes patients contained TCRB CDR3s that were moderately but significantly shorter. Patients and controls would share equally any PCR tilt toward shorter templates.

This clonotype was obtained from a man younger than 35 in good health. The chain is built from TRBV5-1 and TRBJ1-2; possibly TRBD1 for D (6 bases). The sample consisted of central memory CD4+ T cells from blood. CDR3 nucleotides: TGCGCCAGCAGCCTTCAGGGGACCGGCGATTATGGCTACACCTTC. This translates into CASSLQGTGDYGYTF.